The next 25 T cell receptor beta chains were all read from a single sample in a study of T-cell reconstitution after alpha-beta-depleted transplantation in children (dated by TCRdb to the mid-2010s). The library was prepared using PCR. TCRdb shows the sequencer as Illumina HiSeq 2500. TCR library preparation used molecular barcoding, with unique molecular identifiers applied to normalize quantification of the TCRbeta repertoire. TCRdb ran its own pipeline on the public reads, namely fastp trimming at Q25 and MiXCR clone calling, and kept in-frame beta chains. Rows are unified per CDR3 protein, each entry keeping the most common DNA and genes. The sample data list some 140,000 distinct CDR3 sequences, and 8% to 10% of these were observed just once. 20% to 30% of the sample comes from the top ten. The intended sense of this specimen's treatment or condition label: allogeneic hematopoietic cell transplantation with graft depleted of TCRalphabeta T cells and CD19 B cells.

This sample comprised PBMCs, mostly from graft donor cells, obtained 180 days after TCRalphabeta/CD19-depleted stem cell transplant. Receptors originate from a girl less than two years old who had a stem cell transplant for combined immunodeficiency, so the T cells may come from the graft donor.

This clonotype was detected many times. The CDR3: CSVEGDRASGFYNEQFF. The CDR3 DNA is TGCAGCGTTGAGGGAGATAGGGCTAGCGGGTTTTACAATGAGCAGTTCTTC. The chain carries TRBV29-1 and TRBJ2-1; 8 nucleotides align to TRBD2. CDR1 and CDR2 from the germline V gene are SQVTM and ANQGSEA. The CDR3 covers 17 residues. The ends lost 3 bases at V and 4 bases at J; junction bases unmatched: 14.

The rearrangement uses TRBV20-1 and TRBJ2-7; TRBD1 matches at 12 bases. This CDR3 is built from 14 residues. Germline-derived CDR1 and CDR2 are DFQATT and SNEGSKA (reference sequence). Trimming at V came to 2 bases and at J to 3 bases, leaving 2 bases not matched to a gene. CDR3 sequence: CSARWDRGLYEQYF. The CDR3 bases are TGCAGTGCTAGATGGGACAGGGGGCTCTACGAGCAGTACTTC.

The chain is built from TRBV12-3 or TRBV12-4 and TRBJ2-1, with D perhaps matching TRBD2 (6 bases). V gave up 5 bases and J gave up 4 bases, with 12 bases separating them. This CDR3 region has 14 residues. CDR3 sequence reads: CASSPTGTYNEQFF. The CDR3 nucleotides are TGTGCCAGCAGTCCGACCGGGACTTACAATGAGCAGTTCTTC.

This clonotype showed up many times. In nucleotides, the CDR3 is TGTGCCAGCAGCTTAACGGGTGATGAGCAGTTCTTC. Its protein product is CASSLTGDEQFF. The chain carries TRBV7-9 and TRBJ2-1; D is uncertain. Germline CDR1 and CDR2: SEHNR and FQNEAQ (reference sequence). The CDR3 is 12 amino acids. Trimming pared 2 bases from V and 8 bases from J, leaving 7 bases between.

This clonotype has a handful of counts. This chain connects TRBV29-1 to TRBJ2-1; perhaps TRBD2 as D (7 bases). The CDR3 has 15 amino acids. Germline V gives CDR1 SQVTM, CDR2 ANQGSEA. V was shortened by 4 bases and J by 4 bases, with 17 bases between the two germline ends. In DNA form, the CDR3 reads TGCAGCGTTGCGGGGGGCCGAAGACAATACAATGAGCAGTTCTTC. Protein: CSVAGGRRQYNEQFF.

As DNA, the CDR3 is TGTGCCAGCTCACCGTTGCCGGGGAAAGAGACCCAGTACTTC. Protein: CASSPLPGKETQYF. V usage is TRBV18 and J usage is TRBJ2-5; possible D gene TRBD2, 5 bases. Per germline, CDR1 KGHSH and CDR2 LQKENI. The CDR3 has 14 residues. V was clipped by 3 bases and J by 3 bases, with 11 bases between them.

The chain uses TRBV5-4 and TRBJ2-6, with D uncertain. This CDR3 has 17 amino acids. Deletions cut 4 bases from V and 0 bases from J, with 14 bases between. The germline V gene has CDR1 SGHNT and CDR2 YYREEE (reference sequence). The CDR3: CASSPTPSFSGANVLTF. The CDR3 DNA reads as TGTGCCAGCAGCCCTACGCCGAGTTTCTCTGGGGCCAACGTCCTGACTTTC.

J is TRBJ2-1 and V is TRBV9; 7 bases line up with TRBD1. V gave up 0 bases and J gave up 4 bases; unmatched junction bases: 4. The CDR3 loop spans 15 amino acids. CDR1 is SGDLS and CDR2 is YYNGEE in the germline V gene. DNA for the CDR3: TGTGCCAGCAGCGTAGAGGGACAGTCATACAATGAGCAGTTCTTC. Its protein product is CASSVEGQSYNEQFF.

The V gene is TRBV12-3 or TRBV12-4, the J gene TRBJ2-7, with D hard to call. Trimming removed 3 bases at V and 3 bases at J, with 9 bases between. The CDR3 contains 13 residues. The DNA for the CDR3 is TGTGCCAGCAGTTTCGGCCTACACTACGAGCAGTACTTC. Translated: CASSFGLHYEQYF.

This chain links TRBV29-1 with TRBJ2-1; 10 nucleotides align to TRBD2. The germline gives CDR1 SQVTM, CDR2 ANQGSEA. This CDR3 region has 15 residues. The V gene end was trimmed by 4 bases and the J gene end by 5 bases; junction bases not matched to a gene: 8. The CDR3 sequence: CSVVQSGGADNEQFF. The CDR3, as DNA: TGCAGCGTTGTCCAAAGCGGGGGGGCTGACAATGAGCAGTTCTTC.

This clonotype turned up a few times. The chain is built from TRBV7-9 and TRBJ2-5; D is unresolved. Trimming pared 1 base from V and 2 bases from J, leaving 14 bases between. Per germline, CDR1 SEHNR and CDR2 FQNEAQ (reference sequence). The CDR3 covers 16 residues. The chain's CDR3 is CASSLENGPFQETQYF. The DNA of the CDR3 is TGTGCCAGCAGCTTAGAAAACGGCCCCTTTCAAGAGACCCAGTACTTC.

This clonotype was seen a few times. The chain couples TRBV5-8 to TRBJ2-4; D gene ambiguous. The CDR3 contains 9 residues. Germline loops: CDR1 SGHTS, CDR2 YDEGEE. Trimming left V 2 bases short and J 15 bases short, with 6 bases between. The CDR3 spells CASSFGSYF. The CDR3 nucleotides read TGTGCCAGCAGCTTTGGGTCGTACTTC. Using reference TRBV5-8 and TRBJ2-4 for the parts outside the CDR3, the full variable domain is EAGVTQSPTHLIKTRGQQATLRCSPISGHTSVYWYQQALGLGLQFLLWYDEGEERNRGNFPPRFSGRQFPNYSSELNVNALELEDSALYLCASSFGSYFGAGTRLSVL.

A few counts support this clonotype. V usage is TRBV29-1 and J usage is TRBJ1-1, with no clear D. In germline, CDR1 is SQVTM, CDR2 ANQGSEA. The CDR3 loop spans 13 amino acids. Trimming pared 2 bases from V and 4 bases from J, leaving 11 bases between. The DNA for the CDR3 is TGCAGCGTTGAAAGGCAGATGGTCACTGAAGCTTTCTTT. Translating it yields CSVERQMVTEAFF.

This clonotype appeared a few times. The chain uses TRBV5-5 and TRBJ1-5, with 9 nucleotides matching TRBD1. V lost 1 base, J lost 0 bases, and 8 bases stayed unmatched. Germline lookup yields CDR1 SGHKS and CDR2 YYEKEE (reference sequence). The CDR3 is 18 residues long. CDR3 nucleotide sequence: TGTGCCAGCAGCTTGAGTGGACAGGGGAGATATAGCAATCAGCCCCAGCATTTT. Protein: CASSLSGQGRYSNQPQHF.

The sample holds many counts of this clonotype. This chain connects TRBV5-6 to TRBJ2-5; D is undetermined. The CDR3 covers 14 residues. The germline V gene has CDR1 SGHDT and CDR2 YYEEEE. The V end was cut by 1 base, the J end by 5 bases, with 12 bases between. The CDR3 reads CASSLKADRETQYF. The CDR3, as DNA: TGTGCCAGCAGCTTGAAGGCGGATAGGGAGACCCAGTACTTC.

The gene calls are TRBV5-1 and TRBJ2-7, with TRBD1 matching over 9 bases. The ends lost 4 bases at V and 7 bases at J; junction bases unmatched: 9. Germline loops: CDR1 SGHRS, CDR2 YFSETQ. The length of the CDR3 is 14 residues. The CDR3 DNA follows: TGCGCCAGCAGCCCGGGGACAGGGAGAGTTGAGCAGTACTTC. Translated: CASSPGTGRVEQYF.

This chain links TRBV5-4 with TRBJ2-2; D remains unclear. The germline V and J ends were trimmed by 1 base and 3 bases, with 22 bases remaining between them. Germline CDR1 is SGHNT and CDR2 is YYREEE (reference sequence). This CDR3 contains 19 residues. CDR3 DNA sequence: TGTGCCAGCAGCTTGCAGTCAGGCTACCGAGTTTGGGACACCGGGGAGCTGTTTTTT. It is translated as CASSLQSGYRVWDTGELFF.

This clonotype was seen only a few times. V gene TRBV3-1 combines with J gene TRBJ1-3; 9 nucleotides agree with TRBD1. Germline V gene sequence: CDR1 LGHDT, CDR2 YNNKEL (reference sequence). The CDR3 is 16 residues long. The trim removed 4 bases at V and 4 bases at J, leaving 8 bases unmatched. DNA of the CDR3: TGTGCCAGCAGCCCTGGGACAGGGCGTTTAGGAAACACCATATATTTT. It is translated as CASSPGTGRLGNTIYF.

This clonotype was observed many times. This rearrangement joins TRBV4-2 to TRBJ1-2, with TRBD1 matching 7 bases. V lost 3 bases, J lost 6 bases, and 7 bases stayed unmatched. The CDR3 is made up of 14 amino acids. Germline V CDR1 and CDR2: LGHNA, YNFKEQ. The CDR3 region is CASSHSDRVNGYTF. The CDR3 DNA reads as TGTGCCAGCAGCCATTCCGACAGGGTAAATGGCTACACCTTC.

The V and J genes are TRBV29-1 and TRBJ1-1, with TRBD1 matching over 9 bases. This CDR3 region has 13 residues. Losses at the gene ends were 7 bases for V and 4 bases for J; bases not matched to a gene: 7. Germline CDR1 reads SQVTM; CDR2 reads ANQGSEA. CDR3 bases: TGCAGCGAACAGGGGGCGCGAGGCACTGAAGCTTTCTTT. Translating it yields CSEQGARGTEAFF.

This chain connects TRBV10-3 to TRBJ1-5, with D uncertain. V lost 6 bases and J lost 9, with 12 bases in between. The V gene's germline CDR1 is ENHRY and CDR2 SYGVKD. This CDR3 is built from 12 residues. The CDR3 loop is CAIRPGGRPQHF. CDR3 coding DNA: TGTGCCATCAGACCCGGTGGCCGGCCCCAGCATTTT.

This clonotype was counted many times. The chain couples TRBV10-3 to TRBJ1-1, with 8 bases lining up with TRBD1. Germline V CDR1 and CDR2: ENHRY, SYGVKD. The J segment lost 4 bases and the V segment lost 10 bases, leaving 11 bases of the junction unmatched. The CDR3 is 14 residues long. CDR3 amino acids: CASTGTGGGTEAFF. CDR3 nucleotide sequence: TGTGCCAGCACAGGGACAGGTGGGGGCACTGAAGCTTTCTTT.

Comments on this clonotype: Germline is not matched at one junction end, which may reflect a read error. This chain links TRBV7-9 with TRBJ2-1; no definite D call. The CDR3 extends over 13 amino acids. Germline-derived CDR1 and CDR2 are SEHNR and FQNEAQ (reference sequence). This CDR3 reads CASTLGWDNEQFF. The CDR3 nucleotides are TGTGCCAGCACCTTAGGGTGGGACAATGAGCAGTTCTTC.

In its sample, this clonotype was seen a few times. CDR3 nucleotide sequence: TGTGCCAGCAGTTTCCCGGGACTAGCGGGCCCTCAGGGGTCCTACAATGAGCAGTTCTTC. Translation: CASSFPGLAGPQGSYNEQFF. The chain joins TRBV6-2 or TRBV6-3 to TRBJ2-1; 12 bases match TRBD2. Losses at the gene ends were 4 bases for V and 1 base for J; bases not matched to a gene: 14. The CDR3 sequence is 20 residues long. CDR1 and CDR2 (germline): MNHEY, SVGEGT.

The J gene is TRBJ2-1, the V gene TRBV28; 9 nucleotides match TRBD1. V trimming: 7 bases; J trimming: 1 base; junction bases outside the gene matches: 8. CDR3 size: 16 residues. Germline V gene sequence: CDR1 MDHEN, CDR2 SYDVKM. CDR3 in amino acids: CASKLQGAQSYNEQFF. The CDR3 DNA is TGTGCCAGCAAACTACAGGGGGCCCAATCCTACAATGAGCAGTTCTTC.